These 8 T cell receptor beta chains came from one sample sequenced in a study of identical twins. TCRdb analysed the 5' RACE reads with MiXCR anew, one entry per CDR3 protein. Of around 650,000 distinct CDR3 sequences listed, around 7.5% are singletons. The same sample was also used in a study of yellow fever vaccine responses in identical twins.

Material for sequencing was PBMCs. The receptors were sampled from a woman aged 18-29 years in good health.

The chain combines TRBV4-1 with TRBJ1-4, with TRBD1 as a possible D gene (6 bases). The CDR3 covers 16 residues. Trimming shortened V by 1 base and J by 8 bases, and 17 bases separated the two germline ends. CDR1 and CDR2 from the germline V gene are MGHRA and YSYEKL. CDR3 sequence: CASSQVWVNRVEKLFF. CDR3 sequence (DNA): TGCGCCAGCAGCCAAGTATGGGTAAACAGGGTGGAAAAACTGTTTTTT.

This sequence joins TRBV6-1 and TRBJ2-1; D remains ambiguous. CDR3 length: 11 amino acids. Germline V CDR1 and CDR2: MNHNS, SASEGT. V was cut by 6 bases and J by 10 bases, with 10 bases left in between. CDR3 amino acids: CASRKGLEQFF. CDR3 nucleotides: TGTGCCAGCAGGAAGGGTCTCGAGCAGTTCTTC.

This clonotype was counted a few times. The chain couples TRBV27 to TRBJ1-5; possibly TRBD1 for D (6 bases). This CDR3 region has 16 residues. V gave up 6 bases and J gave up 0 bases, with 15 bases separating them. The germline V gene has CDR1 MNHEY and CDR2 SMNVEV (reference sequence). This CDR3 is CASSPTRTVSNQPQHF. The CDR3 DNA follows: TGTGCCAGCAGCCCAACTCGGACAGTTAGCAATCAGCCCCAGCATTTT.

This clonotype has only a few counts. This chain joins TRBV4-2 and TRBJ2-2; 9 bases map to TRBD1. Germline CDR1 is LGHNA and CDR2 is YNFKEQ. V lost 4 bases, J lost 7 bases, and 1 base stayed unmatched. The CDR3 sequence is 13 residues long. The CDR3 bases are TGTGCCAGCAGCCGGGGACAGGGCGGGGAGCTGTTTTTT. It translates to CASSRGQGGELFF.

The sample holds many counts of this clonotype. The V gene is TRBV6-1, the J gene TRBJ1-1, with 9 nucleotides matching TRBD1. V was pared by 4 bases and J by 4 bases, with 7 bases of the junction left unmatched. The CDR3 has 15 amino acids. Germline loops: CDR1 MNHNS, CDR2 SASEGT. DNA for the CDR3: TGTGCCAGCAGTGGTGGGACAGGGCTGGGCACTGAAGCTTTCTTT. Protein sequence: CASSGGTGLGTEAFF.

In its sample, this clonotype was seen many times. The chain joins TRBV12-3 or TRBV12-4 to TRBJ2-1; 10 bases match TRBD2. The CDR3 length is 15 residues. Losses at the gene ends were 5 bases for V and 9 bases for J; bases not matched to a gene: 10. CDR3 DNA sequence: TGTGCCAGCAGTCTAAGCGGGAGGGGAGGTGTTGAGCAGTTCTTC. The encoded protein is CASSLSGRGGVEQFF.

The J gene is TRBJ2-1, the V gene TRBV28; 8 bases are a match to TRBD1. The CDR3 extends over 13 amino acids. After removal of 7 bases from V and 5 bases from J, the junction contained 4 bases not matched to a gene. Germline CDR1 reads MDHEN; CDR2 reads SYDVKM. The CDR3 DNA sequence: TGTGCCAGCATGCAGGGGGCTCACAATGAGCAGTTCTTC. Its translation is CASMQGAHNEQFF.

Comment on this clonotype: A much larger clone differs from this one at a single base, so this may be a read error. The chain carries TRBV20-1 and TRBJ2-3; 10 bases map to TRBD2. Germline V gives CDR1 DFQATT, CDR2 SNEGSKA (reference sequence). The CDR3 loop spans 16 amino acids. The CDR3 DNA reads TGCGGTGTCAACGCCGGAGCGGGAGGGCTTCAAGATACGCAGTATTTT. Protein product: CGVNAGAGGLQDTQYF.